The 3 T cell receptor beta chains below come from one sample, sequenced in a study of PD-1 blockade in classical Hodgkin lymphoma. Data came from immunoSEQ multiplex PCR; TCRdb stores just in-frame clones and leaves some out. The repertoire holds roughly 15,000 clones, around 92% seen once, with 0.51% in the top ten. Time point described: newly diagnosed, previously untreated cHL patient sample. Magnetic negative selection was used to purify CD4+ T cells from PBMCs that had been thawed. Sequences were obtained from CD4+ T cells from blood. The receptors here all came from a human donor with classical Hodgkin lymphoma.

V usage is TRBV29-1 and J usage is TRBJ2-3, with D unclear. The CDR3 length is 13 residues. Germline loops: CDR1 SQVTM, CDR2 ANQGSEA. Trimming cost V 4 bases and J 5 bases, with 13 bases left between them. In nucleotides, the CDR3 is TGCAGCGTTGTGGATCCATGGGGAGATACGCAGTATTTT. It codes for CSVVDPWGDTQYF.

This chain links TRBV10-2 with TRBJ2-7; the match to TRBD1 covers 10 bases. With V trimmed by 4 bases and J by 6 bases, 6 bases remained unmatched. CDR3 length equals 14 residues. Germline-derived CDR1 and CDR2 are WSHSY and SAAADI. The CDR3 sequence is CASSGRQGAFEQYF. Here the CDR3 DNA reads TGCGCCAGCAGTGGGCGACAGGGGGCCTTCGAGCAGTACTTC.

The gene calls are TRBV30 and TRBJ2-2; the match to TRBD2 covers 11 bases. Germline values: CDR1 GTSNPN, CDR2 SVGIG (reference sequence). The length of the CDR3 is 15 residues. Trimming took 5 bases from V and 8 from J; bases not matched to a gene: 10. The CDR3 sequence is CAWRIAGGPIGELFF. In DNA form, the CDR3 reads TGTGCCTGGCGGATAGCGGGAGGGCCGATTGGGGAGCTGTTTTTT.